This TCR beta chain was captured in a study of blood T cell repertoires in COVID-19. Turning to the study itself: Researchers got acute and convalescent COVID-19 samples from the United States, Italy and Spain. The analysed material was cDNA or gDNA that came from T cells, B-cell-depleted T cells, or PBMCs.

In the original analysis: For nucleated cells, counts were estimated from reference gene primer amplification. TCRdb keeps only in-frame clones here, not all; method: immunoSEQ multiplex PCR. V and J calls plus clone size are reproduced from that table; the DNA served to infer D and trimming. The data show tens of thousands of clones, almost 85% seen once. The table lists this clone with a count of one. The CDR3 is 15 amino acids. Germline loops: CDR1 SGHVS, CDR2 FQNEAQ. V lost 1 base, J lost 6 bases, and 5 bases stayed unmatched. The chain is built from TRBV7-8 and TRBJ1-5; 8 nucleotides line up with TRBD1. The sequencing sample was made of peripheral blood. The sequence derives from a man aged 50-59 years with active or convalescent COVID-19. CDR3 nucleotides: TGTGCCAGCAGCTTAGAGTCAGGGGGCCCTCAGCCCCAGCATTTT. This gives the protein CASSLESGGPQPQHF.